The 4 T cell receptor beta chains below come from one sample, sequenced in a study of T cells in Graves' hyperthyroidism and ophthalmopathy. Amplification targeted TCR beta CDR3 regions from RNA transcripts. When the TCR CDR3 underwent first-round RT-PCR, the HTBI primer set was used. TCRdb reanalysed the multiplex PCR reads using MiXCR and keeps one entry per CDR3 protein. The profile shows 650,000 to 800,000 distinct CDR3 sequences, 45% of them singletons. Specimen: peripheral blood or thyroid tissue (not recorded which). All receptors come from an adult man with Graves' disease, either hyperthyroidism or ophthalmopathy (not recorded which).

CDR3 in amino acids: CASSPIMKGAPGYEQYF. CDR3 nucleotides: TGTGCCAGCAGTCCCATCATGAAGGGGGCGCCGGGCTACGAGCAGTACTTC. V gene TRBV19 combines with J gene TRBJ2-7, with 7 bases fitting TRBD1. CDR1 and CDR2 from the germline V gene are LNHDA and SQIVND (reference sequence). Trimming cost V 9 bases and J 3 bases; bases outside gene matches: 20. This CDR3 region has 17 residues.

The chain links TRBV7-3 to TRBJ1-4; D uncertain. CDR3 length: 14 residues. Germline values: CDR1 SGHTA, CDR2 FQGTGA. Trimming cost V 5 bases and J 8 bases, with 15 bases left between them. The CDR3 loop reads CASSLQSPSEKLFF. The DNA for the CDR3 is TGTGCCAGCAGCCTTCAAAGTCCCAGCGAAAAACTGTTTTTT.

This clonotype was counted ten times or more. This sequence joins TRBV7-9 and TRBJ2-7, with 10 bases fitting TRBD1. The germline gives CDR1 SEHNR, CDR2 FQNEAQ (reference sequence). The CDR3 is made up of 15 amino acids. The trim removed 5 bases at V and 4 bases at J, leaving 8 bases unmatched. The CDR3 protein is CASSHRQGAAYEQYF. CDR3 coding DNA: TGTGCCAGCAGCCATCGACAGGGGGCGGCGTACGAGCAGTACTTC. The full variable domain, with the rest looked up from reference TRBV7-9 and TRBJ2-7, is DTGVSQNPRHKITKRGQNVTFRCDPISEHNRLYWYRQTLGQGPEFLTYFQNEAQLEKSRLLSDRFSAERPKGSFSTLEIQRTEQGDSAMYLCASSHRQGAAYEQYFGPGTRLTVT.

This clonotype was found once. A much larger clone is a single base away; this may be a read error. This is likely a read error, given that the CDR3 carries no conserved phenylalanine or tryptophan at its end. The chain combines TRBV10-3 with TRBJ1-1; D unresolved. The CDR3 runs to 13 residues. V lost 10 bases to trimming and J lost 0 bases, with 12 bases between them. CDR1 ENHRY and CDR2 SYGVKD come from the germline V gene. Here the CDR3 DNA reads TGTGCCACCAAGAGGGTCATGAACACTGAAGCTTTCTTA. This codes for CATKRVMNTEAFL.